The source of this TCR beta chain is a study of blood T cell repertoires in COVID-19 (TCRdb year 2020). With regard to the full study: Collaborator samples came from the United States, Italy and Spain and covered acute and convalescent phases of COVID-19. The repertoires were released in a freely available public database intended as a resource for research on the immune response to SARS-CoV-2. The dataset comprised deeply sampled blood TCRbeta repertoires from subjects exposed to, actively infected with, or recovered from COVID-19. Where available, HLA class I and class II types were taken from metadata supplied by the sample provider and were not determined by assay-based typing. Samples came from the ongoing ImmuneRACE study (first 160 participants) plus 1,254 subjects from 6 global collaborators. The prospective study material was composed of cDNA or gDNA derived from T cells, B-cell-depleted T cells, or PBMCs. Nearly every sample came with metadata listing a de-identified subject ID, COVID-19 status, age in years and sex. The study at large found these results: The amount of clinical and demographic metadata varied by source and participant and was provided uncurated.

Each collaborating institution followed its own protocols to collect whole blood in K2EDTA tubes. Collaborator samples were shipped for TCRbeta analysis as frozen whole blood, isolated PBMCs, or DNA extracted from either sample type. TCRbeta CDR3 regions were amplified from genomic DNA by means of the immunoSEQ Assay, a bias-controlled multiplex PCR. The authors processed their data as follows. Within the assay, amplification of reference gene primers was used to estimate how many nucleated cells each sample contained. Sequence reads were collapsed and filtered to measure the absolute abundance of every unique TCRbeta CDR3 rearrangement. For each sample, productive Simpson clonality was calculated as the square root of Simpson's diversity index across productive rearrangements. Held by TCRdb, this immuneACCESS table contains in-frame sequences only and omits some clones. Under half of the omission traces to an unresolved V gene where checked; the cause of the rest is unknown. V and J calls plus clone size are reproduced from that table; the DNA served to infer D and trimming. The sample table shows 90,000 or so clones, and 85% to 90% are seen once. Roughly 4.5% of the sample goes to the ten largest clones.

About this clone itself: No cognate antigen has been identified for it. No much larger clone is present one base from it, and per-base qualities are unavailable.

The source material was peripheral blood. This clonotype was obtained from a woman older than 75 with active or convalescent COVID-19.

In nucleotide form, the sequence is TGTGCCAGCAGTTTGATTCAGAGAGGGGAGGGGGAGCAGTACTTC. This encodes CASSLIQRGEGEQYF. The chain is made from TRBV28 and TRBJ2-7; TRBD2 fits 7 bases in the junction. From cysteine to phenylalanine, the CDR3 is 15 amino acids long. Just CDR3 DNA is preserved here, 45 bases in frame from base 1. CDR1 and CDR2 (MDHEN, SYDVKM) derive from the germline V gene. At the junction V is shortened by 3 bases and J by 7 bases; bases outside the gene matches: 12. With the portions outside the CDR3 filled from the reference TRBV28 and TRBJ2-7 genes, the complete variable region becomes DVKVTQSSRYLVKRTGEKVFLECVQDMDHENMFWYRQDPGLGLRLIYFSYDVKMKEKGDIPEGYSVSREKKERFSLILESASTNQTSMYLCASSLIQRGEGEQYFGPGTRLTVT.